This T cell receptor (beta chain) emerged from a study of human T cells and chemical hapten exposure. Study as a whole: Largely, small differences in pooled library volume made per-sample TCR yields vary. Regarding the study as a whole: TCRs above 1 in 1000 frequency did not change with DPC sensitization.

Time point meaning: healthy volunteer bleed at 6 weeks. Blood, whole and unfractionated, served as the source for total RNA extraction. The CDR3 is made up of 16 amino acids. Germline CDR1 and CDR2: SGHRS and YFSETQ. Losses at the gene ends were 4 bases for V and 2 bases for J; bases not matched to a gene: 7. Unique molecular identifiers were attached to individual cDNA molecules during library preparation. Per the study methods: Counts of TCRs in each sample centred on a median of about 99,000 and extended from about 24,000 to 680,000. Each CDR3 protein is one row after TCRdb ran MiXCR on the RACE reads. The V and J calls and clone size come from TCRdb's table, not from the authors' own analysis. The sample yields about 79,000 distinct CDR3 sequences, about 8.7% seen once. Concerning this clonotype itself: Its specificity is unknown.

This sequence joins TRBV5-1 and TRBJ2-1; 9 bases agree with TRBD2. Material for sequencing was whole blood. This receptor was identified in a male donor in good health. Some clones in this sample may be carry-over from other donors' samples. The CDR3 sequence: CASSAGTSTTYNEQFF. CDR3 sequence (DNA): TGCGCCAGCAGCGCCGGGACTAGCACCACCTACAATGAGCAGTTCTTC.